This T cell receptor (beta chain) was documented in a study of T-cell memory formation after mild COVID-19. TCRdb recomputed calls from the 5' RACE reads with MiXCR, one row per CDR3 protein. Of approximately 350,000 distinct CDR3 sequences in the sample, 28% were seen once. The CDR3 consists of 15 residues. Trimming took 0 bases from V and 5 from J; bases not matched to a gene: 5. Germline assignment: CDR1 SGDLS and CDR2 YYNGEE. Findings and limits, study-wide: Researchers found some responding clones in pre-infection memory, a sign that cross-reactive memory joined.

This clonotype was observed a few times. No antigen is known for it. This clonotype was obtained from an adult woman who had mild COVID-19 (a few samples of this study predate the infection). Cell type and time point are not known. The source material was PBMCs or a T cell subset sorted from them (not recorded which). The chain combines TRBV9 with TRBJ2-5, with 9 bases fitting TRBD2. The CDR3 nucleotides read TGTGCCAGCAGCGTAGGCGGGGGGGCCATGGAGACCCAGTACTTC. It yields the protein CASSVGGGAMETQYF.